These 6 T cell receptor beta chains were all obtained from the same sample, sequenced in a study of blood T cell repertoires in COVID-19. The protocol was immunoSEQ multiplex PCR, while the TCRdb copy is restricted to in-frame clones and leaves out a portion. The sample records 250,000 or so clones, approximately 89% being singletons. Sequencing was done on a sample of PBMCs or T cells enriched from blood (not recorded which). Receptors originate from a man aged 40-49 years who had been exposed to COVID-19.

This clone was counted between two and nine times. CDR3 in DNA: TGTGCCAGCAGCCTTACAGGGGCCACCTATAATTCACCCCTCCACTTT. It specifies CASSLTGATYNSPLHF. The V and J genes are TRBV7-3 and TRBJ1-6; 7 bases agree with TRBD1. CDR1 and CDR2 (germline): SGHTA, FQGTGA. CDR3 length equals 16 residues. J lost 2 bases, V lost 5 bases, and 6 bases had no gene match. Filled out from reference TRBV7-3 and TRBJ1-6, the complete variable domain reads GAGVSQTPSNKVTEKGKYVELRCDPISGHTALYWYRQSLGQGPEFLIYFQGTGAADDSGLPNDRFFAVRPEGSVSTLKIQRTERGDSAVYLCASSLTGATYNSPLHFGNGTRLTVT.

J is TRBJ1-1 and V is TRBV28; possible D gene TRBD1, 5 bases. This CDR3 is 14 amino acids long. Germline V CDR1 and CDR2: MDHEN, SYDVKM. Trimming pared 6 bases from V and 6 bases from J, leaving 17 bases between. CDR3 sequence reads: CASSQTGVIAEAFF. CDR3 nucleotides: TGTGCCAGCAGCCAAACAGGAGTTATCGCTGAAGCTTTCTTT.

The table lists this clone with a count of one. The V and J genes are TRBV19 and TRBJ2-2, with D perhaps TRBD1 (6 bases). V was cut by 2 bases and J by 1 base, with 11 bases left in between. CDR1 LNHDA and CDR2 SQIVND come from the germline V gene (reference sequence). The CDR3 is 16 amino acids. The CDR3 DNA reads as TGTGCCAGTAGTATACCAGGGGCAGGGAACACCGGGGAGCTGTTTTTT. It encodes CASSIPGAGNTGELFF.

This clone was counted a single time. The chain carries TRBV5-1 and TRBJ1-4; 7 nucleotides line up with TRBD1. CDR1 and CDR2 (germline): SGHRS, YFSETQ. J lost 0 bases, V lost 3 bases, and 8 bases had no gene match. The CDR3 extends over 17 amino acids. CDR3 nucleotides: TGCGCCAGCAGCTCGGGACAGACTAAGGCAACTAATGAAAAACTGTTTTTT. Its protein is CASSSGQTKATNEKLFF.

This clone was picked up a small number of times. V is TRBV30 and J is TRBJ1-1; tentatively, D is TRBD1 (5 bases). Trimming cost V 1 base and J 0 bases, with 9 bases left between them. The germline V gene has CDR1 GTSNPN and CDR2 SVGIG (reference sequence). The CDR3 contains 14 residues. CDR3 loop: CAWSGQYMNTEAFF. The CDR3, as DNA: TGTGCCTGGAGTGGACAGTACATGAACACTGAAGCTTTCTTT.

This chain connects TRBV28 to TRBJ1-1, with unresolved D. Per the germline V gene, CDR1 is MDHEN and CDR2 is SYDVKM. V was cut by 3 bases and J by 4 bases, with 12 bases left in between. CDR3 length: 14 amino acids. This CDR3 is CASSFVPVSTEAFF. CDR3 nucleotide sequence: TGTGCCAGCAGTTTTGTCCCGGTGAGCACTGAAGCTTTCTTT.